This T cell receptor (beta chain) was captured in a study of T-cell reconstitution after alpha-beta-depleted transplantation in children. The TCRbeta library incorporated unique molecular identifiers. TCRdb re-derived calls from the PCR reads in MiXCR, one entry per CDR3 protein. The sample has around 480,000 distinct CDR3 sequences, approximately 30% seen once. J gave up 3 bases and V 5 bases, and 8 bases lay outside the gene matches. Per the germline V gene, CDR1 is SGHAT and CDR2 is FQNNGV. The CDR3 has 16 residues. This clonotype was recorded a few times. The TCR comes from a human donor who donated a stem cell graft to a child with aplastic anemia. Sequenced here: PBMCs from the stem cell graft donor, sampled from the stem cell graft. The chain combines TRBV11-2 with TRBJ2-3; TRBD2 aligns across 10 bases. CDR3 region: CASSLLAGGSTDTQYF. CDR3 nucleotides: TGTGCCAGCAGCCTATTAGCGGGAGGTAGTACAGATACGCAGTATTTT. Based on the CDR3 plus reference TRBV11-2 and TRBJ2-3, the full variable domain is EAGVAQSPRYKIIEKRQSVAFWCNPISGHATLYWYQQILGQGPKLLIQFQNNGVVDDSQLPKDRFSAERLKGVDSTLKIQPAKLEDSAVYLCASSLLAGGSTDTQYFGPGTRLTVL.